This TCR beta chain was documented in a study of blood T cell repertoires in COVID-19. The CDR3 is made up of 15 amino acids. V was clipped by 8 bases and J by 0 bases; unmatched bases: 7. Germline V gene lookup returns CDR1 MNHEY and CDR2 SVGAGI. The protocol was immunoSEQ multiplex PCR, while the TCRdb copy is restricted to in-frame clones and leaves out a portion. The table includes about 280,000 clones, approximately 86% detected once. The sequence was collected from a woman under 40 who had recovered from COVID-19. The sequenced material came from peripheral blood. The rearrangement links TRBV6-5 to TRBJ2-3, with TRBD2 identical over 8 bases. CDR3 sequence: CASGTSGHSTDTQYF. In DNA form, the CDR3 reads TGTGCCAGCGGTACTAGCGGACATAGCACAGATACGCAGTATTTT.